This entry concerns a single TCR beta chain. The source of the sample is a study of blood T cell repertoires in COVID-19. Clones were read by immunoSEQ multiplex PCR, and TCRdb kept only the in-frame ones, dropping some. Among about 190,000 clones listed, approximately 88% were seen once. Sequenced material: peripheral blood. This receptor was obtained from a woman in her twenties or thirties with acute or convalescent COVID-19.

As DNA, the CDR3 is TGTGCCACCGGAAAGCGGGACAATGAGCAGTTCTTC. This sequence encodes CATGKRDNEQFF. The J gene is TRBJ2-1, the V gene TRBV7-8, with D perhaps TRBD2 (6 bases). Germline V CDR1 and CDR2: SGHVS, FQNEAQ. V gave up 10 bases and J gave up 5 bases, with 12 bases separating them. The CDR3 runs 12 residues. Full variable domain (missing parts from reference TRBV7-8 and TRBJ2-1): GAGVSQSPRYKVAKRGQDVALRCDPISGHVSLFWYQQALGQGPEFLTYFQNEAQLDKSGLPSDRFFAERPEGSVSTLKIQRTQQEDSAVYLCATGKRDNEQFFGPGTRLTVL.